What follows describes a single TCR beta chain. The antigen this receptor binds is unknown. Base qualities are not at hand, and no much larger clone is one base apart. Trimming removed 6 bases from V and 5 bases from J; the gene matches leave 10 bases unexplained. CDR3 length: 15 amino acids, cysteine to phenylalanine. This entry keeps only the CDR3 DNA: 45 bases, framed from base 1. The CDR1 and CDR2 encoded by the germline V gene are MNHEY and SVGEGT. Each collaborating institution followed its own protocols to collect whole blood in K2EDTA tubes. For TCRbeta analysis, collaborators shipped samples as frozen whole blood, isolated PBMCs, or DNA extracted from either of those sample types. The immunoSEQ Assay, a bias-controlled multiplex PCR, was used to amplify TCRbeta CDR3 regions from genomic DNA. Per the original workflow: Within the assay, amplification of reference gene primers was used to estimate how many nucleated cells each sample contained. To quantify the absolute abundance of each unique TCRbeta CDR3 rearrangement, sequence reads were collapsed and filtered. For each sample, productive Simpson clonality was calculated by taking the square root of Simpson's diversity index across productive rearrangements. TCRdb obtained this table from immuneACCESS and retained in-frame rearrangements with V and J assigned. These tables miss some clones; where compared with another copy, unresolved V genes account for less than half of the shortfall, and the remainder is unexplained. The V and J calls and clone size were taken over from that table, and D and trimming were inferred from the DNA. The sample records around 230,000 clones, more than 75% of which are singletons. The ten largest clones take up about an eighth of the sample.

This entry belongs to a study of blood T cell repertoires in COVID-19 (dated by TCRdb to 2018 to 2020). Study-level background: Collaborator samples came from the United States, Italy and Spain and covered acute and convalescent phases of COVID-19. The material from the prospective study consisted of cDNA or gDNA derived from T cells, B-cell-depleted T cells, or PBMCs. The dataset comprised deeply sampled blood TCRbeta repertoires from subjects exposed to, actively infected with, or recovered from COVID-19. The repertoires were released in a freely available public database meant as a resource for research on the immune response to SARS-CoV-2. The samples were drawn from two sources: the first 160 participants of the ongoing ImmuneRACE study, and about 1,300 subjects contributed by 6 global collaborators. The sample metadata nearly always contained a de-identified subject ID, COVID-19 status, age in years and sex. Where HLA class I and class II types were available, the types were taken from metadata supplied by the sample provider, not from assay-based typing. General study outcomes and caveats: The quantity of clinical and demographic metadata differed by source and by participant and was supplied without curation.

The chain couples TRBV6-2 or TRBV6-3 to TRBJ2-1, with 7 junctional bases fitting TRBD2. What was sequenced was peripheral blood. This TCR derives from a woman in her sixties or seventies with active or convalescent COVID-19. Here is the DNA: TGTGCCAGCAGCCCGCCGGGACTACCTAACAATGAGCAGTTCTTC. This encodes CASSPPGLPNNEQFF.